This T cell receptor beta chain was identified during a study of blood T cell repertoires in COVID-19. Profiled with immunoSEQ multiplex PCR; TCRdb holds only in-frame clones, not every one. The sample records approximately 61,000 clones, 75% to 90% being singletons. CDR3 length: 17 amino acids. CDR1 LGHDT and CDR2 YNNKEL come from the germline V gene (reference sequence). Trimming pared 0 bases from V and 7 bases from J, leaving 20 bases between. The V gene is TRBV3-1 (or the pseudogene TRBV3-2), the J gene TRBJ2-3; D is possibly TRBD2 (7 bases). The sequencing sample was made of peripheral blood. The clonotype was recovered from a human donor in a cohort sampled during active COVID-19. This CDR3 reads CASSQDLVGSGDNTQYF. Written as DNA, the CDR3 is TGTGCCAGCAGCCAAGATCTAGTAGGGAGCGGGGACAATACGCAGTATTTT.